The 20 T cell receptor beta chains listed next were all sequenced from one sample in a study of blood T cell repertoires in COVID-19. Here immunoSEQ multiplex PCR was the method, and the copy in TCRdb shows in-frame clones only, minus some. The sample lists hundreds of thousands of clones, 90% occurring once. What was sequenced was PBMCs or T cells enriched from blood (not recorded which). The receptors come from a man aged 60 to 75 who had recovered from COVID-19.

The chain's CDR3 is CSASQGLNTEAFF. For the CDR3, the DNA is TGCAGTGCTAGTCAGGGTTTGAACACTGAAGCTTTCTTT. The chain combines TRBV20-1 with TRBJ1-1; tentative D call: TRBD1 (5 bases). Trimming cost V 3 bases and J 0 bases, with 8 bases left between them. Looked up from germline, CDR1 is DFQATT and CDR2 is SNEGSKA (reference sequence). The CDR3 loop spans 13 amino acids.

The genes are TRBV12-3 or TRBV12-4 and TRBJ1-1, with D uncertain. Trimming shortened V by 6 bases and J by 4 bases, and 9 bases separated the two germline ends. There are 12 residues in the CDR3. The CDR3 here is CASRGEVTEAFF. The DNA of the CDR3 is TGTGCCAGCAGGGGAGAGGTCACTGAAGCTTTCTTT.

This clone was picked up a small number of times. The rearrangement joins TRBV7-2 to TRBJ2-7; the match to TRBD2 covers 8 bases. Germline V CDR1 and CDR2: SGHTA, FQGNSA. The CDR3 length is 15 residues. Germline trimming cut 0 bases from V and 2 bases from J; bases unmatched to any gene: 3. In DNA form, the CDR3 reads TGTGCCAGCAGCTTAGCTAGCGGGACTGCCTACGAGCAGTACTTC. This translates into CASSLASGTAYEQYF. Drawing the rest from reference TRBV7-2 and TRBJ2-7, the complete variable domain is GAGVSQSPSNKVTEKGKDVELRCDPISGHTALYWYRQSLGQGLEFLIYFQGNSAPDKSGLPSDRFSAERTGGSVSTLTIQRTQQEDSAVYLCASSLASGTAYEQYFGPGTRLTVT.

The V and J genes are TRBV6-5 and TRBJ1-1; no reliable D call. The CDR3 totals 12 residues. Trimming left V 7 bases short and J 7 bases short, with 13 bases between. Germline CDR1 is MNHEY and CDR2 is SVGAGI. CDR3 DNA sequence: TGTGCCAGCATTACGACAACTGGTGAAGCTTTCTTT. It translates to CASITTTGEAFF.

J is TRBJ2-5 and V is TRBV7-9, with 13 positions matching TRBD2. The germline CDR1 and CDR2 sequences are SEHNR and FQNEAQ (reference sequence). V lost 3 bases, J lost 5 bases, and 6 bases stayed unmatched. CDR3 size: 16 residues. CDR3 in amino acids: CASSFRLAGGSETQYF. The CDR3 nucleotides read TGTGCCAGCAGCTTCCGACTAGCGGGGGGTTCGGAGACCCAGTACTTC. The complete variable domain, with remaining parts taken from reference TRBV7-9 and TRBJ2-5, reads DTGVSQNPRHKITKRGQNVTFRCDPISEHNRLYWYRQTLGQGPEFLTYFQNEAQLEKSRLLSDRFSAERPKGSFSTLEIQRTEQGDSAMYLCASSFRLAGGSETQYFGPGTRLLVL.

This chain uses TRBV5-4 with TRBJ1-2; D may be TRBD1 (6 bases). This CDR3 spans 14 amino acids. Germline V gene lookup returns CDR1 SGHNT and CDR2 YYREEE (reference sequence). With 9 bases removed from V and 1 base from J, the gap between germline ends came to 16 bases. The CDR3 DNA reads as TGTGCCACCGCCGGGGGGGCGGGTAACTATGGCTACACCTTC. Protein product: CATAGGAGNYGYTF.

This rearrangement joins TRBV3-1 (or the pseudogene TRBV3-2) to TRBJ1-1, with D uncertain. CDR1 is LGHDT, CDR2 YNNKEL, per germline (reference sequence). Trimming cost V 0 bases and J 4 bases, with 15 bases left between them. This CDR3 is 16 amino acids long. The CDR3 here is CASSQDWAGGRTEAFF. DNA of the CDR3: TGTGCCAGCAGCCAAGATTGGGCAGGAGGGCGCACTGAAGCTTTCTTT.

This clone occurred once. The chain combines TRBV5-1 with TRBJ2-7, with 11 bases that match TRBD2. Germline CDR1 is SGHRS and CDR2 is YFSETQ. Trimming at V came to 4 bases and at J to 5 bases, leaving 14 bases not matched to a gene. The CDR3 consists of 17 residues. CDR3 DNA sequence: TGCGCCAGCAGCGGACAGGGAATAGCGGGAGGGCTAAACGAGCAGTACTTC. It encodes CASSGQGIAGGLNEQYF.

The rearrangement links TRBV7-2 to TRBJ2-3; 7 bases match TRBD2. The J segment lost 2 bases and the V segment lost 1 base, leaving 6 bases of the junction unmatched. Germline V lookup: CDR1 SGHTA, CDR2 FQGNSA. The CDR3 is 16 amino acids. DNA for the CDR3: TGTGCCAGCAGCTTAGGGGCGGGGAGGGCCACAGATACGCAGTATTTT. Amino acids: CASSLGAGRATDTQYF.

This chain connects TRBV18 to TRBJ2-7, with D tentatively TRBD2 (5 bases). The CDR3 runs to 14 residues. Trimming cost V 4 bases and J 6 bases, with 16 bases left between them. Per germline, CDR1 KGHSH and CDR2 LQKENI. The CDR3: CASSRLAGRVEQYF. The CDR3 region has the DNA TGTGCCAGCTCACGGCTGGCTGGGCGGGTCGAGCAGTACTTC.

The chain is built from TRBV7-9 and TRBJ1-1, with D hard to call. The CDR3 is 15 residues long. Germline V gives CDR1 SEHNR, CDR2 FQNEAQ (reference sequence). V lost 4 bases to trimming and J lost 0 bases, with 12 bases between them. The CDR3 DNA follows: TGTGCCAGCAGCTCCACATCCCAGATGAACACTGAAGCTTTCTTT. Amino acid sequence: CASSSTSQMNTEAFF.

This chain uses TRBV7-6 with TRBJ2-7; D might be TRBD1 (6 bases). The CDR3 is made up of 14 amino acids. The germline CDR1 and CDR2 sequences are SGHVS and FNYEAQ. V dropped 2 bases and J dropped 5 bases, with 13 bases sitting between them. DNA for the CDR3: TGTGCCAGCAGCTTAAGGGACACGGCAGACGAGCAGTACTTC. It is translated as CASSLRDTADEQYF. Supplemented by reference TRBV7-6 and TRBJ2-7, the full variable domain reads GAGVSQSPRYKVTKRGQDVALRCDPISGHVSLYWYRQALGQGPEFLTYFNYEAQQDKSGLPNDRFSAERPEGSISTLTIQRTEQRDSAMYRCASSLRDTADEQYFGPGTRLTVT.

Here the CDR3 DNA reads TGCGCCAGCAGCTCCCGGACGGGATGGACTGAAGCTTTCTTT. Encoded protein: CASSSRTGWTEAFF. This chain joins TRBV5-1 and TRBJ1-1; no definite D call. This CDR3 contains 14 residues. The V end lost 3 bases, the J end lost 5 bases, and 14 bases lay between the germline ends. Germline V gene data show CDR1 as SGHRS and CDR2 as YFSETQ.

This chain joins TRBV23-1 and TRBJ1-6; D may be TRBD1 (6 bases). TRBV23-1 is filed as an ORF, its function uncertain. The CDR3 sequence is 16 residues long. Trimming pared 7 bases from V and 7 bases from J, leaving 20 bases between. The chain's CDR3 is CASTPDSGVLNSPLHF. In DNA, the CDR3 is TGCGCCAGCACGCCTGACTCAGGGGTCCTCAATTCACCCCTCCACTTT.

V and J are TRBV7-9 and TRBJ2-3; D remains ambiguous. V was clipped by 3 bases and J by 3 bases, with 10 bases between them. Germline V lookup: CDR1 SEHNR, CDR2 FQNEAQ (reference sequence). The CDR3 runs to 14 residues. CDR3 coding DNA: TGTGCCAGCAGCTTCACATCAACGACAGATACGCAGTATTTT. It is translated as CASSFTSTTDTQYF. Supplemented by reference TRBV7-9 and TRBJ2-3, the full variable domain reads DTGVSQNPRHKITKRGQNVTFRCDPISEHNRLYWYRQTLGQGPEFLTYFQNEAQLEKSRLLSDRFSAERPKGSFSTLEIQRTEQGDSAMYLCASSFTSTTDTQYFGPGTRLTVL.

The genes are TRBV6-5 and TRBJ1-5; D unresolved. V was pared by 5 bases and J by 4 bases, with 9 bases between. Germline lookup yields CDR1 MNHEY and CDR2 SVGAGI. The CDR3 contains 13 residues. In nucleotides, the CDR3 is TGTGCCAGCAGTCTCGTCGGGAATCAGCCCCAGCATTTT. This sequence encodes CASSLVGNQPQHF.

CDR3 DNA: TGTGCCTGGAGTGTACGCAGAAACACTGAAGCTTTCTTT. This codes for CAWSVRRNTEAFF. The chain uses TRBV30 and TRBJ1-1; D is undetermined. The CDR3 consists of 13 residues. The V and J ends lost 0 bases and 2 bases respectively, with 7 bases between them. The germline V gene encodes CDR1 GTSNPN and CDR2 SVGIG (reference sequence).

The CDR3 DNA reads as TGTGCCAGTAGTATAGCCGGGAGTCACAATGAGCAGTTCTTC. Translating gives CASSIAGSHNEQFF. This chain uses TRBV19 with TRBJ2-1, with a tentative D call TRBD2 (6 bases). This CDR3 is 14 amino acids long. V dropped 1 base and J dropped 5 bases, with 9 bases sitting between them. Germline V gene data show CDR1 as LNHDA and CDR2 as SQIVND (reference sequence).

The chain uses TRBV27 and TRBJ1-6, with 7 nucleotides matching TRBD1. The germline V gene has CDR1 MNHEY and CDR2 SMNVEV (reference sequence). J lost 5 bases, V lost 8 bases, and 3 bases had no gene match. There are 13 residues in the CDR3. The CDR3 reads CASAGTDNSPLHF. CDR3 nucleotides: TGTGCCAGCGCCGGGACAGATAATTCACCCCTCCACTTT.

This chain connects TRBV30 to TRBJ2-2; D is perhaps TRBD1 (6 bases). V shed 2 bases and J shed 3 bases, with 13 bases lying between them. The germline CDR1 and CDR2 sequences are GTSNPN and SVGIG (reference sequence). The CDR3 has 15 residues. CDR3 protein: CAWSSGQGYTGELFF. The CDR3, as DNA: TGTGCCTGGAGTTCAGGGCAGGGGTACACCGGGGAGCTGTTTTTT. The full variable domain, completed using reference TRBV30 and TRBJ2-2, is SQTIHQWPATLVQPVGSPLSLECTVEGTSNPNLYWYRQAAGRGLQLLFYSVGIGQISSEVPQNLSASRPQDRQFILSSKKLLLSDSGFYLCAWSSGQGYTGELFFGEGSRLTVL.